This TCR beta chain comes out of a study of shared clonotypes between healthy human individuals. Genomic DNA (from each subset) was split evenly across several immunoSEQ plates. Method: immunoSEQ multiplex PCR; TCRdb's copy keeps in-frame clones and lacks some. The profile shows 2 million to 2.5 million clones, approximately 95% of them singletons. V shed 4 bases and J 1 base; nucleotides not matched to a gene: 4. The CDR3 sequence is 15 residues long. The germline CDR1 and CDR2 sequences are MGHDK and SYGVNS. The rearrangement joins TRBV25-1 to TRBJ2-3, with TRBD1 matching 8 bases. Sequenced sample: naive CD4+ T cells from PBMCs. The subset here: CD45RA+ positively selected. The TCR sequence derives from a man between 18 and 35 years old in good health. Some clones in this sample may be carry-over from other donors' samples. The CDR3 DNA sequence: TGTGCCAGCAGTGTCCAGACAGGGGGCACAGATACGCAGTATTTT. Protein: CASSVQTGGTDTQYF.